One and the same sample provided the 29 T cell receptor beta chains below, sequenced in a study of CD8+CD57+ T cells in acquired aplastic anemia. TCR beta VDJ and CDR3 profiles were obtained from a genomic DNA template. Each CDR3 protein gets one entry after TCRdb re-called the reads with MiXCR. This table has some 180,000 distinct CDR3 sequences, approximately 45% appearing once. The sample consisted of sorted CD4+, CD8+, or CD8+CD57+ T cells (not recorded which) from PBMCs. The receptors come from a human donor in good health.

This chain uses TRBV20-1 with TRBJ2-3; no clear D. This CDR3 contains 14 residues. The V gene lost 3 bases and the J gene lost 3 bases, with 13 bases spanning the gap. CDR1 is DFQATT, CDR2 SNEGSKA, per germline (reference sequence). The CDR3 protein is CSARRPDRTDTQYF. In nucleotides, the CDR3 is TGCAGTGCTAGGCGGCCAGATAGGACAGATACGCAGTATTTT.

This clonotype appeared a few times. Being one base from a much bigger clone, this may be a read error. The chain recombines TRBV7-2 with TRBJ1-6, with D possibly TRBD1 on 6 matching bases. This CDR3 has 14 residues. Germline assignment: CDR1 SGHTA and CDR2 FQGNSA. The CDR3 sequence is CVSSLVGGRSPLHF. CDR3 DNA sequence: TGTGTCAGCAGCTTAGTTGGGGGCCGTTCACCCCTCCACTTT.

This clonotype was seen repeatedly, ten times or more. J is TRBJ2-1 and V is TRBV7-3, with no clear D. Germline V gives CDR1 SGHTA, CDR2 FQGTGA. V was cut by 3 bases and J by 9 bases, with 12 bases left in between. This CDR3 is 13 amino acids long. The CDR3 is CASSFRPGGEQFF. The CDR3 DNA reads TGTGCCAGCAGCTTTCGGCCCGGCGGTGAGCAGTTCTTC.

J is TRBJ2-2 and V is TRBV9; D is unclear. The CDR3 sequence is 13 residues long. The germline CDR1 and CDR2 sequences are SGDLS and YYNGEE. V lost 0 bases, J lost 5 bases, and 5 bases lay in between. CDR3 sequence: CASSVDGTGELFF. The CDR3 DNA follows: TGTGCCAGCAGCGTAGACGGTACCGGGGAGCTGTTTTTT.

This clonotype was picked up one time. V gene TRBV20-1 combines with J gene TRBJ1-2, with D possibly being TRBD1 (5 bases). Between the trimmed V and J ends, which lost 5 bases and 6 bases, there was a span of 22 bases. CDR3 length: 15 amino acids. The germline V gene encodes CDR1 DFQATT and CDR2 SNEGSKA (reference sequence). This CDR3 reads CSADWGEGIADGYTF. The CDR3 DNA reads as TGCAGTGCTGATTGGGGCGAGGGGATCGCGGATGGCTACACCTTC.

Many counts were recorded for this clonotype. The genes are TRBV12-5 and TRBJ2-2; possibly TRBD2 for D (6 bases). The CDR3 totals 15 residues. Germline loops: CDR1 LGHNT, CDR2 FRNRAP. V was pared by 1 base and J by 0 bases, with 6 bases between. CDR3 sequence reads: CASGLASANTGELFF. The CDR3 DNA follows: TGTGCTAGTGGTTTGGCTAGCGCGAACACCGGGGAGCTGTTTTTT.

The rearrangement uses TRBV2 and TRBJ1-1; no definite D call. The length of the CDR3 is 11 residues. Germline loops: CDR1 SNHLY, CDR2 FYNNEI. Trimming left V 8 bases short and J 0 bases short, with 4 bases between. The CDR3 DNA reads as TGTGCCAGCTTATTGAACACTGAAGCTTTCTTT. Amino acids: CASLLNTEAFF.

This clonotype was seen only once. A much larger clone lies a single base off, so this may be a read error. The rearrangement uses TRBV9 and TRBJ2-2, with 7 nucleotides matching TRBD2. Trimming took 3 bases from V and 1 from J; bases not matched to a gene: 6. This CDR3 has 16 amino acids. The germline gives CDR1 SGDLS, CDR2 YYNGEE. CDR3 in DNA: TGTGCCAGCAGCGCATATAGCGGGCTGAACACCGGGGAGCTGTTTTTT. The encoded protein is CASSAYSGLNTGELFF.

The chain couples TRBV12-3 or TRBV12-4 to TRBJ2-2; TRBD2 matches at 11 bases. With V trimmed by 7 bases and J by 4 bases, 17 bases remained unmatched. This CDR3 is 19 amino acids long. The CDR3 loop is CASISDSGRASRSTGELFF. CDR3 sequence (DNA): TGTGCCAGCATTTCGGATAGCGGGAGGGCCTCTCGTAGCACCGGGGAGCTGTTTTTT.

The V and J genes are TRBV7-9 and TRBJ2-7, with D hard to call. V was cut by 6 bases and J by 0 bases, with 6 bases left in between. There are 12 residues in the CDR3. Germline loops: CDR1 SEHNR, CDR2 FQNEAQ (reference sequence). CDR3 sequence (DNA): TGTGCCAGCAGACGTAGCTCCTACGAGCAGTACTTC. Encoded protein: CASRRSSYEQYF.

There are many counts of this clonotype. V usage is TRBV6-1 and J usage is TRBJ2-3; the D gene is possibly TRBD2 (5 bases). With 2 bases removed from V and 3 bases from J, the gap between germline ends came to 9 bases. This CDR3 has 14 amino acids. Germline CDR1 is MNHNS and CDR2 is SASEGT. DNA for the CDR3: TGTGCCAGCAGTGAACGCAGGAGGACAGATACGCAGTATTTT. It translates to CASSERRRTDTQYF.

This clonotype occurred many times. The chain joins TRBV7-9 to TRBJ1-4; weak D call: TRBD1 (5 bases). From germline, CDR1 is SEHNR and CDR2 FQNEAQ (reference sequence). The CDR3 runs 15 residues. Trimming took 2 bases from V and 3 from J, leaving 10 bases between them. The chain's CDR3 is CASSLSRAPNEKLFF. DNA for the CDR3: TGTGCCAGCAGCTTAAGCAGGGCCCCTAATGAAAAACTGTTTTTT. Based on the CDR3 plus reference TRBV7-9 and TRBJ1-4, the full variable domain is DTGVSQNPRHKITKRGQNVTFRCDPISEHNRLYWYRQTLGQGPEFLTYFQNEAQLEKSRLLSDRFSAERPKGSFSTLEIQRTEQGDSAMYLCASSLSRAPNEKLFFGSGTQLSVL.

The gene calls are TRBV24-1 and TRBJ2-5; 8 bases fit TRBD2. This CDR3 contains 16 residues. V was clipped by 3 bases and J by 4 bases; unmatched bases: 9. Germline V gene lookup returns CDR1 KGHDR and CDR2 SFDVKD. The CDR3 region is CATSDPLADGGETQYF. Here the CDR3 DNA reads TGTGCCACCAGTGATCCACTAGCGGACGGGGGAGAGACCCAGTACTTC.

The chain uses TRBV2 and TRBJ1-5; 10 bases align to TRBD1. Trimming cost V 6 bases and J 4 bases; bases outside gene matches: 3. Germline CDR1 SNHLY, CDR2 FYNNEI. This CDR3 region has 14 residues. CDR3 bases: TGTGCCAGCAGCCGACAGGGGGCGAATCAGCCCCAGCATTTT. It is translated as CASSRQGANQPQHF.

This clonotype was observed at least ten times. V usage is TRBV5-1 and J usage is TRBJ2-1, with D possibly matching TRBD2 (6 bases). The CDR3 runs 15 residues. CDR1 and CDR2 (germline): SGHRS, YFSETQ. Trimming took 0 bases from V and 4 from J, leaving 11 bases between them. This chain's CDR3 is CASSLGGTPYNEQFF. The CDR3 DNA follows: TGCGCCAGCAGCTTGGGCGGGACCCCTTACAATGAGCAGTTCTTC.

This clonotype was recorded at least ten times. The J gene is TRBJ2-7, the V gene TRBV11-2, with 7 bases fitting TRBD2. J gave up 0 bases and V 5 bases, and 7 bases lay outside the gene matches. Looked up from germline, CDR1 is SGHAT and CDR2 is FQNNGV. The CDR3 consists of 15 residues. This CDR3 reads CASSPTWGGSYEQYF. In DNA form, the CDR3 reads TGTGCCAGCAGCCCCACCTGGGGGGGCTCCTACGAGCAGTACTTC.

This clonotype came up many times. The chain couples TRBV6-5 to TRBJ2-3; D remains unclear. Between the trimmed V and J ends, which lost 2 bases and 12 bases, there was a span of 12 bases. Germline-derived CDR1 and CDR2 are MNHEY and SVGAGI. The CDR3 covers 12 residues. The CDR3 is CASSYVGRAQYF. The CDR3 nucleotides are TGTGCCAGCAGTTACGTCGGACGGGCTCAGTATTTT.

The chain joins TRBV19 to TRBJ2-7, with D possibly called TRBD1 or TRBD2 (6 bases each). V lost 0 bases and J lost 5, with 8 bases in between. The CDR3 consists of 13 residues. CDR1 LNHDA and CDR2 SQIVND come from the germline V gene (reference sequence). The CDR3 is CASSIEGGNEQYF. The CDR3 DNA is TGTGCCAGTAGTATAGAGGGGGGCAACGAGCAGTACTTC.

This clonotype was counted many times. The chain carries TRBV7-2 and TRBJ1-5; D is perhaps TRBD1 (5 bases). The germline gives CDR1 SGHTA, CDR2 FQGNSA. Trimming left V 4 bases short and J 2 bases short, with 15 bases between. The CDR3 is 16 residues long. CDR3 nucleotides: TGTGCCAGCAGCTCAAGTGGGGGTATGGGCAATCAGCCCCAGCATTTT. Amino acids: CASSSSGGMGNQPQHF. Supplemented by reference TRBV7-2 and TRBJ1-5, the full variable domain reads GAGVSQSPSNKVTEKGKDVELRCDPISGHTALYWYRQSLGQGLEFLIYFQGNSAPDKSGLPSDRFSAERTGGSVSTLTIQRTQQEDSAVYLCASSSSGGMGNQPQHFGDGTRLSIL.

This clonotype was seen just once. The chain links TRBV7-9 to TRBJ2-7; no reliable D call. Trimming pared 3 bases from V and 7 bases from J, leaving 13 bases between. Germline CDR1 is SEHNR and CDR2 is FQNEAQ (reference sequence). The CDR3 totals 13 residues. The CDR3 is CASSLSHPGEQYF. In DNA, the CDR3 is TGTGCCAGCAGCTTGAGCCACCCCGGAGAGCAGTACTTC.

J is TRBJ2-2 and V is TRBV25-1; maybe TRBD2 (5 bases). There are 15 residues in the CDR3. Germline values: CDR1 MGHDK, CDR2 SYGVNS. V gave up 6 bases and J gave up 1 base, with 12 bases separating them. Here the CDR3 reads CASRERGKNTGELFF. The CDR3 DNA reads TGTGCCAGCAGGGAACGGGGAAAGAACACCGGGGAGCTGTTTTTT.

V is TRBV30 and J is TRBJ2-5; weak D call: TRBD1 (6 bases). Germline V gene data show CDR1 as GTSNPN and CDR2 as SVGIG (reference sequence). V was trimmed by 2 bases and J by 5 bases, leaving 12 bases between them. The length of the CDR3 is 13 residues. CDR3 region: CAWSPGALETQYF. CDR3 coding DNA: TGTGCCTGGAGTCCAGGGGCCCTGGAGACCCAGTACTTC. The whole variable domain, filled in from reference TRBV30 and TRBJ2-5, reads SQTIHQWPATLVQPVGSPLSLECTVEGTSNPNLYWYRQAAGRGLQLLFYSVGIGQISSEVPQNLSASRPQDRQFILSSKKLLLSDSGFYLCAWSPGALETQYFGPGTRLLVL.

This clonotype was counted many times. The chain has TRBV24-1 and TRBJ2-3, with D unresolved. This CDR3 has 11 amino acids. Trimming stripped 4 bases from V and 6 bases from J, with 4 bases between. Germline CDR1 and CDR2: KGHDR and SFDVKD. The CDR3 region is CATSERDTQYF. CDR3 in DNA: TGTGCCACCAGTGAAAGGGATACGCAGTATTTT.

This clonotype showed up many times. V gene TRBV7-9 combines with J gene TRBJ1-6; no clear D gene. The CDR3 extends over 17 amino acids. Trimming removed 4 bases from V and 0 bases from J, with 13 bases in between. Germline assignment: CDR1 SEHNR and CDR2 FQNEAQ (reference sequence). CDR3 in DNA: TGTGCCAGCAGCTCCGGACTCCCCAGCTCCTATAATTCACCCCTCCACTTT. The encoded protein is CASSSGLPSSYNSPLHF.

This clonotype has at least ten counts. The rearrangement joins TRBV29-1 to TRBJ2-3; perhaps TRBD1 as D (5 bases). This CDR3 comprises 14 residues. CDR1 and CDR2 from the germline V gene are SQVTM and ANQGSEA. V was pared by 4 bases and J by 3 bases, with 14 bases between. The CDR3 bases are TGCAGCGTTGTATTGTTTCAGGGAACAGATACGCAGTATTTT. This sequence encodes CSVVLFQGTDTQYF.

The chain carries TRBV14 and TRBJ2-1, with 7 positions matching TRBD2. With V trimmed by 1 base and J by 7 bases, 13 bases remained unmatched. Germline V gene sequence: CDR1 SGHDN, CDR2 FVKESK. CDR3 length equals 17 residues. The CDR3 spells CASSQGVGGVWANEQFF. CDR3 nucleotide sequence: TGTGCCAGCAGCCAAGGGGTTGGGGGGGTTTGGGCAAATGAGCAGTTCTTC.

This clonotype was seen once. The genes are TRBV7-3 and TRBJ2-7; no definite D call. CDR1 is SGHTA and CDR2 is FQGTGA in the germline V gene. V was cut by 9 bases and J by 4 bases, with 16 bases left in between. This CDR3 has 13 residues. CDR3 coding DNA: TGTGCCAGTAGCATACAAGGAGTTTACGAGCAGTACTTC. Protein product: CASSIQGVYEQYF.

This clonotype was seen a few times. The chain employs TRBV9 and TRBJ2-3, with a possible D match to TRBD1 (5 bases). CDR1 and CDR2 from the germline V gene are SGDLS and YYNGEE. This CDR3 comprises 15 residues. The V and J ends lost 3 bases and 4 bases respectively, with 15 bases between them. CDR3 in DNA: TGTGCCAGCAGCGAGGGGCTAGTTGGAGCAGATACGCAGTATTTT. It codes for CASSEGLVGADTQYF.

Ten or more counts support this clonotype. A read error may produce the germline difference seen at one junction end. This chain joins TRBV5-6 and TRBJ2-1, with D tentatively TRBD2 (5 bases). Germline CDR1 is SGHDT and CDR2 is YYEEEE. The CDR3 has 12 residues. CDR3 in DNA: TGTGCCAGCAGCTTGAAAGGCCCGGGGTATCTCTTC. It yields the protein CASSLKGPGYLF.